This TCR beta chain was documented in a study of CD8 T cells in ankylosing spondylitis. Findings and caveats of the study: Blood from ankylosing spondylitis patients appeared to carry a characteristic roughly eight-variant TCR beta motif.

As for this clonotype: What it binds is unknown.

The CDR3 covers 14 residues. Germline V gives CDR1 GTSNPN, CDR2 SVGIG (reference sequence). Germline trimming cut 3 bases from V and 3 bases from J; bases unmatched to any gene: 4. Molecular-barcoded quantitative 5'-RACE produced these TCR beta libraries. One entry per CDR3 protein, called by TCRdb with MiXCR from the 5' RACE reads. The sample lists about 30,000 distinct CDR3 sequences; approximately 14% were seen once. This sequence originates from a male donor with ankylosing spondylitis or in good health (not recorded which). Sample: blood. The chain employs TRBV30 and TRBJ2-2, with TRBD2 matching over 7 bases. CDR3 region: CAWRTSPYTGELFF. For the CDR3, the DNA is TGTGCCTGGAGGACTAGCCCCTACACCGGGGAGCTGTTTTTT.